The sample holds a few counts of the clone carrying this TCR beta chain. Its antigen is currently unknown. The J segment lost 0 bases and the V segment lost 5 bases, leaving 7 bases of the junction unmatched. The CDR3 runs 16 residues. In germline, CDR1 is SGHAT, CDR2 FQNNGV. This entry comes from a study of vaccination and CD4 T cells after COVID-19. The assay that was used to sequence DNA from cultured CD4+ T cells was the Oncomine TCR Beta short-read assay. Researchers extracted genomic DNA from CD4+ T cells that had been cultured. Via MiXCR, TCRdb re-called the PCR reads, giving one row per CDR3 protein. The table has roughly 8,100 distinct CDR3 sequences, about 43% seen once. Documented treatment: roughly 11-day PBMC culture with coronavirus spike peptide pools or control peptides (ViraFEST assay). Samples of CD4+ T cells were obtained from the unexposed donor before the COVID-19 pandemic (2011-2018).

This sequence originates from a human donor in good health. The rearrangement joins TRBV11-2 to TRBJ2-5; 9 nucleotides line up with TRBD2. The sequenced sample was CD4+ T cells from blood, cultured in vitro. CDR3 amino acids: CASSPGASGNQETQYF. For the CDR3, the DNA is TGTGCCAGCAGCCCAGGGGCTAGCGGGAACCAAGAGACCCAGTACTTC.